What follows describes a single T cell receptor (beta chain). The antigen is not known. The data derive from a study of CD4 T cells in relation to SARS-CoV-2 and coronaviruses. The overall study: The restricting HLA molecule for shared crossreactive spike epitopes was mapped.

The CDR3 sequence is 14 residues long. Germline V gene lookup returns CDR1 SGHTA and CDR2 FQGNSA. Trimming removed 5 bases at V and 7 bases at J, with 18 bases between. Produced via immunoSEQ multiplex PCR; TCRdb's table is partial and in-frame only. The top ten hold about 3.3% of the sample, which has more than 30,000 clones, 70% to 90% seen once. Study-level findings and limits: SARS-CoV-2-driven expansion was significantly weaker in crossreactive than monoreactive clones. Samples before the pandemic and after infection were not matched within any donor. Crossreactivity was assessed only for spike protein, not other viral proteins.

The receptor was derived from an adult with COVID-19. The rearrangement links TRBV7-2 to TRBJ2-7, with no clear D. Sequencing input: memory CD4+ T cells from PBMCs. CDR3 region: CASSPQMGRDEQYF. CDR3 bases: TGTGCCAGCAGCCCCCAGATGGGTAGAGATGAGCAGTACTTC.